Listed below are T cell receptor beta chains from one sample, sequenced in a study of identical twins. One entry per CDR3 protein results from TCRdb running MiXCR on the 5' RACE reads. The sample lists about 700,000 distinct CDR3 sequences, around 6.1% occurring once. The sample comprised naive T cells sorted from blood. The receptors here all came from a man between 18 and 35 years old in good health. The CDR3 runs from the conserved cysteine through the conserved F or W. D genes are given only for firm matches. A clone size is listed for some rows: how often the clone was seen (once, few, many), or a class if it is expanded.

J | D | V | size | length | DNA | CDR3
TRBJ2-2 | TRBD2 | TRBV14 | many | 15 | TGCGCCAGCAGCCAAGCGGGAGGGAACACCGGGGAGCTGTTTTTT | CASSQAGGNTGELFF
TRBJ2-5 | TRBD2 | TRBV5-1 | few | 14 | TGCGCCAGCAGCTTGGAGGGGCGGGAGGAGACCCAGTACTTC | CASSLEGREETQYF
TRBJ2-2 | NA | TRBV15 | few | 14 | TGTGCCACCAGCAGATGGGTAAACACCGGGGAGCTGTTTTTT | CATSRWVNTGELFF
TRBJ2-7 | TRBD2 | TRBV12-3/TRBV12-4 | many | 14 | TGTGCCAGCAGTCAACTAGCGGGATCCTACGAGCAGTACTTC | CASSQLAGSYEQYF
TRBJ2-1 | NA | TRBV12-5 | few | 15 | TGTGCTAGTGGTTTCCTAGCTAGGTTACTCAATGAGCAGTTCTTC | CASGFLARLLNEQFF
TRBJ2-1 | TRBD2 | TRBV5-6 | many | 16 | TGTGCCAGCAGCTTGGTTGGGGCTAGCGGAGCCTTTGAGCAGTTCTTC | CASSLVGASGAFEQFF
TRBJ2-1 | NA | TRBV20-1 | many | 14 | TGCAGTGCTAGAGATTTGCTAGCTTTCAATGAGCAGTTCTTC | CSARDLLAFNEQFF
TRBJ2-5 | TRBD2 | TRBV11-2 | few | 16 | TGTGCCAGCAGCTCCGGGACTAGCGGACCTCAAGAGACCCAGTACTTC | CASSSGTSGPQETQYF
TRBJ2-5 | NA | TRBV7-9 | few | 13 | TGTGCCAGCAGCCCGACTTATGAAGAGACCCAGTACTTC | CASSPTYEETQYF
TRBJ2-7 | TRBD1 | TRBV28 | NA | 14 | TGTGCCAACAAGACAGGGCTGGACCCTAACGAGCAGTACTTC | CANKTGLDPNEQYF
TRBJ1-2 | NA | TRBV20-1 | many | 13 | TGCAGTGCTCTGAACAGGGAAAACTATGGCTACACCTTC | CSALNRENYGYTF
TRBJ1-1 | NA | TRBV10-3 | many | 14 | TGTGCCATCAGTGCTCAGGAGCGTGGCACTGAAGCTTTCTTT | CAISAQERGTEAFF
TRBJ1-3 | NA | TRBV5-1 | many | 14 | TGCGCCAGCAGCTTGGGTACCGGTGGAAACACCATATATTTT | CASSLGTGGNTIYF
TRBJ2-7 | NA | TRBV7-2 | few | 14 | TGTGCCAGCAGCCCCTGGGGCGGATCCTACGAGCAGTACTTC | CASSPWGGSYEQYF
TRBJ2-3 | NA | TRBV6-1 | many | 13 | TGTGCCAGCAGGGTAGCAGCGATAGATACGCAGTATTTT | CASRVAAIDTQYF
TRBJ2-7 | NA | TRBV15 | few | 17 | TGTGCCACCACCAAAGGGATATCAGCGGATAACTCCTACGAGCAGTACTTC | CATTKGISADNSYEQYF
TRBJ2-2 | NA | TRBV6-5 | NA | 14 | TGTGCCAGCAGTTACTCGGTGTACACCGGGGAGCTGTTTTTT | CASSYSVYTGELFF
TRBJ2-7 | TRBD1 | TRBV11-1 | few | 16 | TGTGCCAGCAGCTCCATCCGGGACAGGAACATCTACGAGCAGTACTTC | CASSSIRDRNIYEQYF
TRBJ1-5 | TRBD1 | TRBV5-5 | many | 14 | TGTGCCAGCAGCGTAGACAGGGTCGGCCAGCCCCAGCATTTT | CASSVDRVGQPQHF
TRBJ2-7 | NA | TRBV10-3 | few | 14 | TGTGCCATCAGTAACCGGGCCCCCTCCTACGAGCAGTACTTC | CAISNRAPSYEQYF
TRBJ2-1 | TRBD2 | TRBV20-1 | many | 16 | TGCAGTGCTAGGCGGAGCGGGAGGATCGTCTACAATGAGCAGTTCTTC | CSARRSGRIVYNEQFF
TRBJ2-5 | TRBD2 | TRBV5-1 | few | 16 | TGCGCCAGCAGCTGGACTAGCGGGAGGGCCGGGGAGACCCAGTACTTC | CASSWTSGRAGETQYF
TRBJ2-5 | TRBD2 | TRBV20-1 | NA | 17 | TGCAGTGCTAGCTTAATAGCGGGAGGGCTTCTCGGCGAGACCCAGTACTTC | CSASLIAGGLLGETQYF
TRBJ2-1 | NA | TRBV9 | many | 17 | TGTGCCAGCAGCACGAGCCGACGGGCTAACCCTTTCTCCGAGCAGTTCTTC | CASSTSRRANPFSEQFF
TRBJ2-1 | NA | TRBV20-1 | NA | 12 | TGCAGTGCTAGAAACTTTGGGGATGAGCAGTTCTTC | CSARNFGDEQFF
TRBJ2-4 | NA | TRBV11-2 | many | 17 | TGTGCCAGCAGCTTAGGGTCTGTGGGCGCGAGTAGGGACATTCAGTACTTC | CASSLGSVGASRDIQYF
TRBJ2-2 | NA | TRBV6-5 | few | 17 | TGTGCCAGCAGTTACTACCATCCCTCCAGGGACACCGGGGAGCTGTTTTTT | CASSYYHPSRDTGELFF
TRBJ2-6 | NA | TRBV4-3 | NA | 14 | TGCGCCAGCAGCCAAGGACCCGGGGCCAACGTCCTGACTTTC | CASSQGPGANVLTF
TRBJ2-1 | NA | TRBV12-3/TRBV12-4 | NA | 12 | TGTGCCAGCAGCCAGGCGGCAGATGAGCAGTTCTTC | CASSQAADEQFF
TRBJ1-5 | TRBD1 | TRBV6-1 | many | 16 | TGTGCCAGCAGTGAACTAGGGACAGGGGGCAATCAGCCCCAGCATTTT | CASSELGTGGNQPQHF
TRBJ2-7 | NA | TRBV6-1 | many | 13 | TGTGCCAGCCGAAAAACCGGGGGTAACGAGCAGTACTTC | CASRKTGGNEQYF
TRBJ2-7 | NA | TRBV20-1 | many | 13 | TGCAGTGCTAGAGTCCCAGCTATCTACGAGCAGTACTTC | CSARVPAIYEQYF
TRBJ1-5 | TRBD1 | TRBV27 | NA | 18 | TGTGCCAGCAGTTTACGCCCAGCACCGGGACAGGGGAATTCGCCCCAGCATTTT | CASSLRPAPGQGNSPQHF
TRBJ2-1 | TRBD1 | TRBV20-1 | NA | 19 | TGCAGTGCTAGAGCGATTCCCCGGGAACAGGGGGTTGGTACCAATGAGCAGTTCTTC | CSARAIPREQGVGTNEQFF
TRBJ2-1 | TRBD2 | TRBV30 | few | 16 | TGTGCCTGGAGCCTCCCCGGGACTAGCCCTTACAATGAGCAGTTCTTC | CAWSLPGTSPYNEQFF
TRBJ2-7 | NA | TRBV25-1 | many | 12 | TGTGCCAGCAGTGATATGGTTTACGAGCAGTACTTC | CASSDMVYEQYF
TRBJ1-6 | NA | TRBV20-1 | few | 14 | TGCAGTGCTAGGGGTCGGAGGTCCAATTCACCCCTCCACTTT | CSARGRRSNSPLHF
TRBJ2-7 | NA | TRBV5-1 | many | 15 | TGCGCCAGCAGCTTGGAGGCAGGAAGAGGGGGCGAGCAGTACTTC | CASSLEAGRGGEQYF
TRBJ2-4 | NA | TRBV12-3/TRBV12-4 | many | 13 | TGTGCCAGCAGGATGGTTCCTCTCAACATTCAGTACTTC | CASRMVPLNIQYF
TRBJ2-5 | NA | TRBV4-1 | many | 13 | TGCGCCAGCAGCCAAGACGAGGGGGAGACCCAGTACTTC | CASSQDEGETQYF
TRBJ2-7 | NA | TRBV20-1 | few | 11 | TGCAGTGCTAGAGTAAGCCACGAGCAGTACTTC | CSARVSHEQYF
TRBJ2-1 | NA | TRBV9 | many | 15 | TGTGCCAGCAGCCCCGCTGGGAGTCCAGGGAATGAGCAGTTCTTC | CASSPAGSPGNEQFF
TRBJ2-1 | TRBD2 | TRBV29-1 | NA | 12 | TGCAGCGTTGGTCTGGCGGGAGCTGAGCAGTTCTTC | CSVGLAGAEQFF
TRBJ2-3 | NA | TRBV29-1 | NA | 13 | TGCAGCGTCGCCCGGGACACCGCAGATACGCAGTATTTT | CSVARDTADTQYF
TRBJ1-2 | TRBD1 | TRBV5-1 | NA | 16 | TGCGCCAGCAGCTTGTCCCCGGGACAGGGGGACTATGGCTACACCTTC | CASSLSPGQGDYGYTF
TRBJ2-5 | NA | TRBV28 | NA | 12 | TGTGCCAGCACGGCTAAGGGAGAGACCCAGTACTTC | CASTAKGETQYF
TRBJ2-4 | TRBD2 | TRBV27 | many | 16 | TGTGCCAGCAGTTTAAACGCGGGAGAAGCCAAAAACATTCAGTACTTC | CASSLNAGEAKNIQYF